Listed below are T cell receptor beta chains from one sample, sequenced in a study of shared clonotypes between healthy human individuals. TCRdb keeps only in-frame clones here, not all; method: immunoSEQ multiplex PCR. The sample has more than 2,000,000 clones, roughly nine tenths seen once. The sample comprised naive CD4+ T cells sorted from blood. These receptors originate from a man aged 18 to 30 in good health. CDR3s include the opening cysteine and the closing phenylalanine or tryptophan. A D gene is named only where the DNA matches it firmly. Rows may omit the clone size; those that give it use once, few, many or a size class.

few | TRBJ1-6 | TRBV5-1 | 15 | TRBD1 | TGCGCCAGCAGCTTGGCCGACAGGGATGATTCACCCCTCCACTTT | CASSLADRDDSPLHF
. | TRBJ1-5 | TRBV10-3 | 13 | . | TGTGCCATCAGTGAACAGGGAAATCAGCCCCAGCATTTT | CAISEQGNQPQHF
. | TRBJ2-5 | TRBV28 | 13 | . | TGTGCCTGCCGAGGGGGGGGACTAGAGACCCAGTACTTC | CACRGGGLETQYF
few | TRBJ1-1 | TRBV5-1 | 13 | . | TGCGCCAGCAGCTTGGGGGGTCACACTGAAGCTTTCTTT | CASSLGGHTEAFF
. | TRBJ2-7 | TRBV30 | 16 | . | TGTGCCTGGGATACTCCGGGACGGACGACTACCTACGAGCAGTACTTC | CAWDTPGRTTTYEQYF
. | TRBJ2-3 | TRBV10-3 | 15 | . | TGTGCCATCAGTGAAGGTCTGTCTAGCACAGATACGCAGTATTTT | CAISEGLSSTDTQYF
. | TRBJ2-3 | TRBV4-1 | 15 | . | TGCGCCAGCAGCCAAGGTCTGTTACGGACAGATACGCAGTATTTT | CASSQGLLRTDTQYF
. | TRBJ1-4 | TRBV30 | 13 | . | TGTGCCTGGAGATCGAACGGCAACGAAAAACTGTTTTTT | CAWRSNGNEKLFF
. | TRBJ2-5 | TRBV18 | 15 | TRBD1 | TGTGCCAGCTCACAAAAGACAGGGGTCCAAGAGACCCAGTACTTC | CASSQKTGVQETQYF
once | TRBJ2-2 | TRBV5-8 | 18 | TRBD2 | TGTGCCAGCAGCTTGCGAGTAGGTCTAGCGGGAGCCACCGGGGAGCTGTTTTTT | CASSLRVGLAGATGELFF
few | TRBJ1-1 | TRBV29-1 | 13 | . | TGCAGCGTCAAGACAGTACCGAACACTGAAGCTTTCTTT | CSVKTVPNTEAFF
. | TRBJ1-1 | TRBV10-3 | 15 | . | TGTGCCATCAGTGAGAAAGGTCCTATAGGGACTGAAGCTTTCTTT | CAISEKGPIGTEAFF
. | TRBJ2-1 | TRBV18 | 15 | TRBD2 | TGTGCCAGCTCACCAGGCGGGGGTGCCCTCAATGAGCAGTTCTTC | CASSPGGGALNEQFF
. | TRBJ2-7 | TRBV5-1 | 13 | . | TGCGCCAGCAGCTTGGAAGGGGCAGGAGATCAGTACTTC | CASSLEGAGDQYF
. | TRBJ2-7 | TRBV9 | 15 | TRBD2 | TGTGCCAGCAGCTTAGGGACTAGCGGGGTCCGGGAGCAGTACTTC | CASSLGTSGVREQYF
. | TRBJ1-1 | TRBV30 | 14 | . | TGTGCCTGGGCCCCCGGGGGGCTGTACACTGAAGCTTTCTTT | CAWAPGGLYTEAFF
. | TRBJ2-2 | TRBV5-1 | 16 | TRBD1 | TGCGCCAGCAGCTTAGGACAGGGACCGAACACCGGGGAGCTGTTTTTT | CASSLGQGPNTGELFF
. | TRBJ1-2 | TRBV6-6 | 14 | TRBD1 | TGTGCCAGCAGTTACTCGGACAGGAAGTATGGCTACACCTTC | CASSYSDRKYGYTF
. | TRBJ1-2 | TRBV27 | 13 | . | TGTGCCAGCAGGAAGGGACGGAACTATGGCTACACCTTC | CASRKGRNYGYTF
. | TRBJ2-5 | TRBV5-1 | 15 | TRBD2 | TGCGCCAGCAGCTTGTCTAGCGGGGGGCGTGAGACCCAGTACTTC | CASSLSSGGRETQYF
. | TRBJ2-3 | TRBV6-4 | 13 | . | TGTGCCAGCAGTGACTCTGTAGCAGATACGCAGTATTTT | CASSDSVADTQYF
. | TRBJ1-1 | TRBV4-1 | 14 | . | TGCGCCAGCAGCCAACCCGGGACCCGGACTGAAGCTTTCTTT | CASSQPGTRTEAFF
. | TRBJ2-5 | TRBV7-6 | 12 | TRBD1 | TGTGCCAGCAGCTCAGGAGGACAGGCCCAGTACTTC | CASSSGGQAQYF
. | TRBJ2-7 | TRBV18 | 16 | . | TGTGCCAGCTCAGAAAAAGGGGGATTCGGCTCCTACGAGCAGTACTTC | CASSEKGGFGSYEQYF
. | TRBJ2-2 | TRBV7-3 | 17 | TRBD2 | TGTGCCAGCAGCCCTCCGGGACTAGCGGGGTCGACCGGGGAGCTGTTTTTT | CASSPPGLAGSTGELFF
. | TRBJ2-1 | TRBV11-2 | 13 | . | TGTGCCAGCAGCTTAGTCGGTCTTTCCTATGTGTTCTTC | CASSLVGLSYVFF
. | TRBJ1-6 | TRBV7-2 | 15 | . | TGTGCCAGCAGCTTAGATACTCGTTTCGGTTCACCCCTCCACTTT | CASSLDTRFGSPLHF
. | TRBJ2-2 | TRBV30 | 15 | TRBD1 | TGTGCCTGGAGCAGAGGACAGGGGGGAACCGGGGAGCTGTTTTTT | CAWSRGQGGTGELFF
. | TRBJ2-1 | TRBV10-3 | 15 | . | TGTGCCATCGGCGGGTGGGGGAGCTCCTACAATGAGCAGTTCTTC | CAIGGWGSSYNEQFF
. | TRBJ2-3 | TRBV4-3 | 16 | TRBD2 | TGCGCCAGCAGCCAAGATGCGGGAGGGCCCACAGATACGCAGTATTTT | CASSQDAGGPTDTQYF
. | TRBJ1-4 | TRBV7-2 | 19 | . | TGTGCCAGCAGCTTAGAACGGCTGTCTCGGAAGCCTACTAATGAAAAACTGTTTTTT | CASSLERLSRKPTNEKLFF
. | TRBJ2-1 | TRBV30 | 18 | TRBD2 | TGTGCCTGGAGTGTTTACCTGACTAGCGGGGGGTCCTACAATGAGCAGTTCTTC | CAWSVYLTSGGSYNEQFF
. | TRBJ2-3 | TRBV2 | 13 | . | TGTGCCAGCAGTGAAGGGGCGGGAGATACGCAGTATTTT | CASSEGAGDTQYF
. | TRBJ1-2 | TRBV7-9 | 13 | . | TGTGCCAGCAGCTTAGTGGGTGAGGGCAACTACACCTTC | CASSLVGEGNYTF
. | TRBJ2-1 | TRBV21-1 | 17 | . | TGTGCCAGCCTGTTTGATAACGCGTTAGGGTCCTACAATGAGCAGTTCTTC | CASLFDNALGSYNEQFF
. | TRBJ2-3 | TRBV4-1 | 17 | TRBD2 | TGCGCCAGCAGCCTTGGGATTGCTAGCGGGAGTGCAGATACGCAGTATTTT | CASSLGIASGSADTQYF
once | TRBJ2-1 | TRBV7-9 | 17 | TRBD2 | TGTGCCAGCAGCTTTCTGGGACTAGCGGGGTCCTACAATGAGCAGTTCTTC | CASSFLGLAGSYNEQFF
. | TRBJ2-5 | TRBV5-5 | 15 | . | TGTGCCAGCAGCCCCCGAGGTGAGAATCAAGAGACCCAGTACTTC | CASSPRGENQETQYF
. | TRBJ2-2 | TRBV7-2 | 16 | TRBD2 | TGTGCCAGCAGCTTCCGACTAGCGGGAGGAACCGGGGAGCTGTTTTTT | CASSFRLAGGTGELFF
. | TRBJ1-2 | TRBV4-3 | 14 | TRBD1 | TGCGCCAGCAGCCCCCGACAGGGTAACTATGGCTACACCTTC | CASSPRQGNYGYTF
. | TRBJ2-1 | TRBV4-1 | 15 | TRBD2 | TGCGCCAGCAGCCAAGCGGGACTAGGGAGCAATGAGCAGTTCTTC | CASSQAGLGSNEQFF
. | TRBJ2-2 | TRBV30 | 18 | TRBD1 | TGTGCCTGGAGACTCGAATCAGGACAGGGGGCGGACACCGGGGAGCTGTTTTTT | CAWRLESGQGADTGELFF
. | TRBJ1-2 | TRBV19 | 16 | . | TGTGCCAGTAGGGTCCTAGGAGGGGAAACTAACTATGGCTACACCTTC | CASRVLGGETNYGYTF
once | TRBJ2-1 | TRBV9 | 15 | TRBD2 | TGTGCCAGCAGTTCCAGCGGGAGCTCCTACAATGAGCAGTTCTTC | CASSSSGSSYNEQFF
. | TRBJ2-7 | TRBV18 | 13 | TRBD1 | TGTGCCAGCTCTCCCGGGACAGGGGAGGCTGAGGGCTTC | CASSPGTGEAEGF
. | TRBJ1-2 | TRBV9 | 14 | . | TGTGCCAGCAGCGTAGAATTTGGGGGCTATGGCTACACCTTC | CASSVEFGGYGYTF
. | TRBJ1-1 | TRBV28 | 11 | . | TGTGCCAGCATCTCCGGGACGGGCGCTTTCTTT | CASISGTGAFF
. | TRBJ1-2 | TRBV6-1 | 11 | . | TGTGCCACCCATGCGGGTTTCGGCTACACCTTC | CATHAGFGYTF
. | TRBJ2-2 | TRBV5-6 | 13 | . | TGTGCCAGCAGCTTTAGGTTCACCGGGGAGCTGTTTTTT | CASSFRFTGELFF
. | TRBJ2-5 | TRBV4-3 | 16 | . | TGCGCCAGCAGCCAAGATCTTGGGGCAGGCCAAGAGACCCAGTACTTC | CASSQDLGAGQETQYF